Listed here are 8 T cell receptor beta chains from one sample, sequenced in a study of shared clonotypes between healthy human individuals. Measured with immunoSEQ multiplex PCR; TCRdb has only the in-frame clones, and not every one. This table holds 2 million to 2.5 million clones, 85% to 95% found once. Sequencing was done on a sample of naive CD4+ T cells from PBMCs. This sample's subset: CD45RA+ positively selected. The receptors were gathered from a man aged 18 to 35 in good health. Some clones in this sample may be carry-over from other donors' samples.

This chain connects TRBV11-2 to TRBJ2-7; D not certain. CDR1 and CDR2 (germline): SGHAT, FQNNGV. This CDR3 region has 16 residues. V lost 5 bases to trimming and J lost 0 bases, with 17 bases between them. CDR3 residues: CASSLGDSSISYEQYF. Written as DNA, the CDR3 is TGTGCCAGCAGCCTAGGAGACTCCTCGATCTCCTACGAGCAGTACTTC.

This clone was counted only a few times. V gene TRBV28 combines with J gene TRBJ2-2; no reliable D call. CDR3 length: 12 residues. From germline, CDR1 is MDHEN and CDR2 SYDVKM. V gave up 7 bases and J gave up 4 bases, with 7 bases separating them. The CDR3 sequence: CASIGGTGELFF. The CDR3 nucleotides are TGTGCCAGCATTGGCGGCACCGGGGAGCTGTTTTTT. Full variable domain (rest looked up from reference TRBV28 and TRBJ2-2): DVKVTQSSRYLVKRTGEKVFLECVQDMDHENMFWYRQDPGLGLRLIYFSYDVKMKEKGDIPEGYSVSREKKERFSLILESASTNQTSMYLCASIGGTGELFFGEGSRLTVL.

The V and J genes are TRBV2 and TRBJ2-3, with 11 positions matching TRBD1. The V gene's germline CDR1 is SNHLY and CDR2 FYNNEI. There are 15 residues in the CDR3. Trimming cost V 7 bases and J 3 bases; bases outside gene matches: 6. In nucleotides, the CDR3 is TGTGCCAGCAACGGACAGGGGGCGCGTACAGATACGCAGTATTTT. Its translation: CASNGQGARTDTQYF.

CDR3 residues: CASTPSTGTGQYF. CDR3 bases: TGTGCCAGCACCCCTTCAACAGGGACGGGGCAGTACTTC. The chain couples TRBV6-5 to TRBJ2-7; a weak D match, TRBD1 (6 bases). The ends were cut back, 7 bases at V and 9 bases at J, with 19 bases in the middle. The CDR3 has 13 residues. Germline-derived CDR1 and CDR2 are MNHEY and SVGAGI.

CDR3: CASMPGSAYEQYF. The CDR3 nucleotides read TGTGCCAGCATGCCGGGGTCAGCTTACGAGCAGTACTTC. The chain recombines TRBV28 with TRBJ2-7; D possibly corresponds to TRBD2 (5 bases). The CDR3 covers 13 residues. Germline assignment: CDR1 MDHEN and CDR2 SYDVKM. V was pared by 7 bases and J by 4 bases, with 14 bases between.

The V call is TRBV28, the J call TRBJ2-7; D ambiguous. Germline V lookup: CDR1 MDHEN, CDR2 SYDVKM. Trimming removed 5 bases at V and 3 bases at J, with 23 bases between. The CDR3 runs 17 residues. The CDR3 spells CASSTTQVLLGIYEQYF. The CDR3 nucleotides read TGTGCCAGCAGTACCACCCAGGTACTTCTAGGGATCTACGAGCAGTACTTC.

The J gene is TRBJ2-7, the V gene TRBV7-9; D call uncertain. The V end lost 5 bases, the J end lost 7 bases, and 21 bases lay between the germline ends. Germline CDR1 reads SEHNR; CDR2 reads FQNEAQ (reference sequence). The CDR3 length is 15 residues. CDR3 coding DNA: TGTGCCAGCAGCCTCCCCGGCCCCCTCTCTCGGGAGCAGTACTTC. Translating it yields CASSLPGPLSREQYF.

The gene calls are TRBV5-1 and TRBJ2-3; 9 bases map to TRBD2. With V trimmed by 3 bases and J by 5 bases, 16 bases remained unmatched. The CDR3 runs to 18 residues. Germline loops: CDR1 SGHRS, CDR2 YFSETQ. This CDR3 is CASSYLSSSGTPKDTQYF. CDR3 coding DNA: TGCGCCAGCAGCTACCTCTCCTCTAGCGGGACCCCTAAAGATACGCAGTATTTT.